This T cell receptor (beta chain) was documented in a study of T cells in Graves' hyperthyroidism and ophthalmopathy. Study overall: Once the initial diagnosis was made, peripheral blood was obtained before any treatment.

This clonotype was observed at least ten times. Its antigen is as yet unknown. V was trimmed by 5 bases and J by 11 bases, leaving 12 bases between them. Per germline, CDR1 SGHVS and CDR2 FQNEAQ. The CDR3 loop spans 11 amino acids. Study findings and constraints: In the blood, most expanded thyroid clonotypes above 0.001 appeared as well.

The hyperthyroidism was newly diagnosed and had lasted under 2 months; the patients were aged 18 to 65. Using RNA transcripts as the source, TCR beta CDR3 regions were amplified. With the HTBI primer set, the TCR CDR3 went through a first round of RT-PCR. TCRdb recomputed calls from the multiplex PCR reads with MiXCR, one row per CDR3 protein. The data contain hundreds of thousands of distinct CDR3 sequences, around 39% of them seen just once; the ten biggest clones take up over 8%. This sequence joins TRBV7-8 and TRBJ1-1, with a possible D match to TRBD1 (5 bases). Specimen: blood. The source is a man aged 18 to 35 with Graves' hyperthyroidism. The CDR3 coding sequence is TGTGCCAGCAGCCTAGAGGGGCGGGCTTTCTTT. It specifies CASSLEGRAFF.